This T cell receptor (beta chain) was documented in a study of CD8 T cells in Susac syndrome. The study's findings and limits: Only a relatively small number of individuals were included in the TCR sequencing and HLA analysis.

CDR1 is MGHRA, CDR2 YSYEKL, per germline. CDR3 length equals 14 residues. Trimming shortened V by 2 bases and J by 10 bases, and 15 bases separated the two germline ends. Random hexamers were used to reverse transcribe the RNA input (about 0.45 to 1 ug). One entry per CDR3 protein, called by TCRdb with MiXCR from the immunoSEQ multiplex PCR reads. The repertoire holds 100,000 to 150,000 distinct CDR3 sequences, with 90% to 95% as singletons. Peripheral blood CD8+ and CD4+ T cells were profiled by TCR beta sequencing. FACS enriched CD8+ TEMRA cells, while bulk CD8+ and CD4+ were negatively isolated. On this clonotype itself: Its antigen is as yet unknown.

The chain couples TRBV4-1 to TRBJ2-1; weak D call: TRBD1 (6 bases). Input material: CD4+ T cells from PBMCs. The sequence derives from a human donor in good health. The chain's CDR3 is CASSQQGWAQEQFF. CDR3 DNA: TGCGCCAGCAGCCAACAGGGGTGGGCGCAGGAGCAGTTCTTC.